The T cell receptor (beta chain) described here comes from a study of blood T cell repertoires in COVID-19. Study information: PBMCs, B-cell-depleted T cells, or T cells provided the cDNA or gDNA that made up the material.

Authors' analysis steps: Estimation of nucleated cell counts relied on the amplification of reference gene primers. Libraries were prepared by immunoSEQ multiplex PCR; TCRdb keeps only in-frame clonotypes and omits some of them. That table is the source of V, J and clone size, and D and trimming were worked out from the DNA. The sample lists 150,000 to 200,000 clones, roughly 85% occurring once. The CDR3 length is 16 residues. Germline V gives CDR1 SGDLS, CDR2 YYNGEE. The J segment lost 8 bases and the V segment lost 4 bases, leaving 11 bases of the junction unmatched. This clone is a singleton in its sample.

The sequencing sample was made of peripheral blood. J is TRBJ1-4 and V is TRBV9; 10 bases are shared with TRBD1. The source of this sequence is a woman of 80 years or more with active or convalescent COVID-19. This CDR3 reads CASSPGPGTGEEKLFF. The DNA for the CDR3 is TGTGCCAGCAGCCCGGGCCCTGGGACAGGGGAGGAAAAACTGTTTTTT.